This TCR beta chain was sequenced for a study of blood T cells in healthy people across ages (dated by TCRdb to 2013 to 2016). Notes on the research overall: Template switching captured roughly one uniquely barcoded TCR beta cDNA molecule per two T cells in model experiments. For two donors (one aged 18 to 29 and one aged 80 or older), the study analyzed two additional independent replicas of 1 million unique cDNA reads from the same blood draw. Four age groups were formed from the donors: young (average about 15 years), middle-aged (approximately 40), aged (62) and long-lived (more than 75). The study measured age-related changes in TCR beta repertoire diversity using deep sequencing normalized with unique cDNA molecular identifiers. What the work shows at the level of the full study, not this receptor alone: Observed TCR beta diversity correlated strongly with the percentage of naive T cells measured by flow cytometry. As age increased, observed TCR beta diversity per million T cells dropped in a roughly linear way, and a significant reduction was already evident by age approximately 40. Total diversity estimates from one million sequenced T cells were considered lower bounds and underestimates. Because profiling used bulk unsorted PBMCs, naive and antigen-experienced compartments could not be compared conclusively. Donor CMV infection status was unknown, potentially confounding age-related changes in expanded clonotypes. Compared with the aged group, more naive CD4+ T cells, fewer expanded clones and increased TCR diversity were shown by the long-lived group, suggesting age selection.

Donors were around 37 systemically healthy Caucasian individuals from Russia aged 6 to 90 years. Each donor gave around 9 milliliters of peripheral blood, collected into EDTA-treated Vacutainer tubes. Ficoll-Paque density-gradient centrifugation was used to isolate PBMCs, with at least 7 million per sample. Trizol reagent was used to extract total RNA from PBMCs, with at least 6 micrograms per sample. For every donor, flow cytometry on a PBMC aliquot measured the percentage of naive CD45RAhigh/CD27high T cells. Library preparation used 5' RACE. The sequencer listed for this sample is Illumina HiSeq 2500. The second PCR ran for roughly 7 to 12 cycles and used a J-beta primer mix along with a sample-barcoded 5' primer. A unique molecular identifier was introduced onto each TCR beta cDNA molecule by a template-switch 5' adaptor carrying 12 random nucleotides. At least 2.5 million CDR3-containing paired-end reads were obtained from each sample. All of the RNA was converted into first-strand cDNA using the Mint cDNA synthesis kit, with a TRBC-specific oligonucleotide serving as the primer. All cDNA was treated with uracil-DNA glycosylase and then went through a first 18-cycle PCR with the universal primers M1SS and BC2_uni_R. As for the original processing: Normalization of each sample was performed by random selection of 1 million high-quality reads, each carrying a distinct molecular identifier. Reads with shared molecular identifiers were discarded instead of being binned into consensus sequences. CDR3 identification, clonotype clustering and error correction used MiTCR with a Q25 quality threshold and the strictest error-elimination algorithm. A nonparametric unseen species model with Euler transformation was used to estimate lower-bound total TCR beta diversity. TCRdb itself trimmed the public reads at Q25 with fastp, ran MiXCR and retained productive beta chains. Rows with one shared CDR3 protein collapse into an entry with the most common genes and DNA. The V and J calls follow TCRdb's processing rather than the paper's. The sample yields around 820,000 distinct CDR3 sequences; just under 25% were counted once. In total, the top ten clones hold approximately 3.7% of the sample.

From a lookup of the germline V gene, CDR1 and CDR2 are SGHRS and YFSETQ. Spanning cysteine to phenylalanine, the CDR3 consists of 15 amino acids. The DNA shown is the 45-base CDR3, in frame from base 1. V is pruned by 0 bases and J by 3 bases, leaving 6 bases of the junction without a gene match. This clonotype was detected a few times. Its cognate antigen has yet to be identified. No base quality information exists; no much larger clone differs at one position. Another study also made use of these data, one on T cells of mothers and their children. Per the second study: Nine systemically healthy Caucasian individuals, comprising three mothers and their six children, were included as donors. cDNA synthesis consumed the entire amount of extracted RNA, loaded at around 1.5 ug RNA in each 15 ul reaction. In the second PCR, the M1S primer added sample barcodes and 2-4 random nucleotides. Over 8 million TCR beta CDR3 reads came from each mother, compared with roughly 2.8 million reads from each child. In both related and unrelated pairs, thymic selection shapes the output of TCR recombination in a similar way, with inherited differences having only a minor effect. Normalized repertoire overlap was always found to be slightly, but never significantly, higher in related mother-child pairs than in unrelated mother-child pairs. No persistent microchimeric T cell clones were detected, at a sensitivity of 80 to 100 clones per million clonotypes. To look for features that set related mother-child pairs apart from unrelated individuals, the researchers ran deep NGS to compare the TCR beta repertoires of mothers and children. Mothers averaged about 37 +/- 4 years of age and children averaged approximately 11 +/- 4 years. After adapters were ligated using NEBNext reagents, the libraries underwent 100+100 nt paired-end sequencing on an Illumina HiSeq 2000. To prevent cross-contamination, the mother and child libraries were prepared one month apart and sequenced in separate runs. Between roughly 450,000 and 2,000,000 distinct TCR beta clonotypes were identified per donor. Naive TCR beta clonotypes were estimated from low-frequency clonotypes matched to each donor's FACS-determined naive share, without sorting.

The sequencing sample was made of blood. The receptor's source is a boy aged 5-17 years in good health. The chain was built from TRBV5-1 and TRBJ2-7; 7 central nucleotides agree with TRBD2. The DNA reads TGCGCCAGCAGCTTGGCGGGGGGATATCTCTACGAGCAGTACTTC. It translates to CASSLAGGYLYEQYF.